This T cell receptor beta chain was retrieved from a study of T cells after yellow fever vaccination. Study summary: Preparing low-cell-number fractions relied on SMART-Seq v4 Ultra Low Input.

V was pared by 4 bases and J by 6 bases, with 12 bases between. CDR3 length: 13 amino acids. From germline, CDR1 is LNHDA and CDR2 SQIVND (reference sequence). A 5'RACE template-switching step, the method used to make TCR cDNA, added a universal primer site and UMIs. Each CDR3 protein gets one entry after TCRdb re-called the 5' RACE reads with MiXCR. The data contain 500,000 to 650,000 distinct CDR3 sequences, 9% to 15% of them seen just once; the ten biggest clones take up around 14%. The sample consisted of PBMCs, taken on the day of the yellow fever booster vaccination. The source is a man younger than 40 who received the YFV17D yellow fever vaccine. The rearrangement uses TRBV19 and TRBJ1-2; no clear D. The CDR3 nucleotides read TGTGCCAGTAGTACGTCCCCCCAACATGGCTACACCTTC. Amino acid sequence: CASSTSPQHGYTF.